This is a list of T cell receptor beta chains from one sample in a study of cytomegalovirus exposure and HLA in healthy donors. Assay used: immunoSEQ multiplex PCR; TCRdb lists only in-frame clones, some missing. The data hold about 120,000 clones, with around 60% observed a single time. Sequences were obtained from PBMCs. These receptor sequences come from a man aged 40-55 years in good health and CMV-seropositive. The CDR3 runs from the conserved cysteine through the conserved F or W. Fields, in order: D gene, CDR3 length, J gene, V gene, clone size, CDR3 protein, CDR3 DNA. A D gene is named only where the DNA matches it firmly. The size field is filled for only some rows; it gives once, few, many or a size class.

d_gene: .
len: 13
j_gene: TRBJ1-6
v_gene: TRBV5-1
abundance: few
CDR3aa: CASSLQGLSPLHF
CDR3nt: TGCGCCAGCAGCCTTCAAGGACTTTCACCCCTCCACTTT

d_gene: TRBD2
len: 18
j_gene: TRBJ2-1
v_gene: TRBV4-2
abundance: .
CDR3aa: CASSQVSRRGGLSNEQFF
CDR3nt: TGTGCCAGCAGCCAAGTAAGCCGTCGGGGGGGCCTATCCAATGAGCAGTTCTTC

d_gene: TRBD1
len: 16
j_gene: TRBJ2-6
v_gene: TRBV7-8
abundance: few
CDR3aa: CASSLEDRAGANVLTF
CDR3nt: TGTGCCAGCAGCTTGGAGGACAGGGCCGGGGCCAACGTCCTGACTTTC

d_gene: TRBD1
len: 15
j_gene: TRBJ1-2
v_gene: TRBV4-1
abundance: .
CDR3aa: CASSQGTGPNYGYTF
CDR3nt: TGCGCCAGCAGCCAAGGGACAGGCCCGAACTATGGCTACACCTTC

d_gene: .
len: 16
j_gene: TRBJ2-2
v_gene: TRBV5-1
abundance: .
CDR3aa: CASSLRRGSNTGELFF
CDR3nt: TGCGCCAGCAGCTTGAGGCGGGGTAGCAACACCGGGGAGCTGTTTTTT

d_gene: .
len: 13
j_gene: TRBJ2-2
v_gene: TRBV7-8
abundance: .
CDR3aa: CASSLVLTGELFF
CDR3nt: TGTGCCAGCAGCTTAGTGTTAACCGGGGAGCTGTTTTTT

d_gene: .
len: 12
j_gene: TRBJ2-7
v_gene: TRBV11-1
abundance: few
CDR3aa: CASSTDSYEQYF
CDR3nt: TGTGCCAGCAGCACGGACAGTTACGAGCAGTACTTC

d_gene: .
len: 16
j_gene: TRBJ2-2
v_gene: TRBV5-4
abundance: few
CDR3aa: CASSPHAGRGTGELFF
CDR3nt: TGTGCCAGCAGCCCCCATGCGGGGAGAGGAACCGGGGAGCTGTTTTTT

d_gene: .
len: 12
j_gene: TRBJ2-7
v_gene: TRBV11-2
abundance: .
CDR3aa: CASSLSLGQTDF
CDR3nt: TGTGCCAGCAGCTTAAGTCTTGGGCAGACCGACTTC

d_gene: TRBD2
len: 19
j_gene: TRBJ2-2
v_gene: TRBV4-2
abundance: .
CDR3aa: CASSLPGGSGAPNTGELFF
CDR3nt: TGTGCCAGCAGCCTCCCCGGGGGTAGCGGGGCCCCGAACACCGGGGAGCTGTTTTTT

d_gene: .
len: 15
j_gene: TRBJ1-1
v_gene: TRBV5-8
abundance: .
CDR3aa: CASSLGGTTNTEAFF
CDR3nt: TGTGCCAGCAGCTTGGGGGGGACAACGAACACTGAAGCTTTCTTT

d_gene: TRBD1
len: 12
j_gene: TRBJ1-2
v_gene: TRBV11-1
abundance: .
CDR3aa: CASSPGQYGYTF
CDR3nt: TGTGCCAGCAGCCCGGGACAGTATGGCTACACCTTC

d_gene: .
len: 14
j_gene: TRBJ2-1
v_gene: TRBV5-1
abundance: .
CDR3aa: CASSLAPGINEQFF
CDR3nt: TGCGCCAGCAGCTTGGCTCCAGGGATAAATGAGCAGTTCTTC

d_gene: .
len: 16
j_gene: TRBJ1-3
v_gene: TRBV5-4
abundance: .
CDR3aa: CASSFLLTDFGNTIYF
CDR3nt: TGTGCCAGCAGCTTTCTCCTGACTGATTTTGGAAACACCATATATTTT

d_gene: .
len: 14
j_gene: TRBJ2-7
v_gene: TRBV10-3
abundance: few
CDR3aa: CAIRRQQGSYEQYF
CDR3nt: TGTGCCATCAGGAGGCAACAAGGCTCGTACGAGCAGTACTTC

d_gene: .
len: 12
j_gene: TRBJ2-7
v_gene: TRBV18
abundance: .
CDR3aa: CASSGQGTEQYF
CDR3nt: TGTGCCAGCTCAGGGCAGGGCACCGAGCAGTACTTC